Presented here are 12 T cell receptor beta chains from one specimen sequenced in a study of identifying expanded T cells in peripheral blood. Sequencing was performed with immunoSEQ multiplex PCR; in TCRdb, only in-frame clones are kept and a portion is missing. Among approximately 100,000 clones listed, around nine tenths were seen once. Sequenced: blood. These receptors were obtained from a person aged 18-70 years in good health.

The genes are TRBV5-4 and TRBJ1-1, with a weak D call TRBD1 (5 bases). This CDR3 spans 17 amino acids. Trimming took 3 bases from V and 4 from J, leaving 22 bases between them. CDR1 SGHNT and CDR2 YYREEE come from the germline V gene (reference sequence). This CDR3 is CASSSPTTGRSGTEAFF. DNA for the CDR3: TGTGCCAGCAGCTCTCCCACTACGGGGCGGAGCGGCACTGAAGCTTTCTTT.

The V and J genes are TRBV7-9 and TRBJ2-7; TRBD2 agrees at 14 bases. With 8 bases clipped from V and 0 bases from J, the junction kept 12 bases outside the gene matches. This CDR3 contains 18 residues. In germline, CDR1 is SEHNR, CDR2 FQNEAQ (reference sequence). The CDR3, as DNA: TGTGCCAGCGATCCGGGACTAGCGGGGGCCCAATTCTCCTACGAGCAGTACTTC. This gives the protein CASDPGLAGAQFSYEQYF.

The chain uses TRBV10-3 and TRBJ1-2; no clear D gene. In germline, CDR1 is ENHRY, CDR2 SYGVKD. The CDR3 runs to 15 residues. Between the trimmed V and J ends, which lost 2 bases and 8 bases, there was a span of 18 bases. The CDR3 nucleotides read TGTGCCATCAGTGAGAGGCCAGGCCTAGGTGGAGGCTACACCTTC. It is translated as CAISERPGLGGGYTF.

The chain links TRBV7-9 to TRBJ2-5; D remains ambiguous. The ends were cut back, 6 bases at V and 4 bases at J, with 3 bases in the middle. Germline CDR1 SEHNR, CDR2 FQNEAQ (reference sequence). The CDR3 has 10 amino acids. This CDR3 reads CASSRETQYF. The CDR3 nucleotides are TGTGCCAGCAGTCGAGAGACCCAGTACTTC.

The rearrangement uses TRBV28 and TRBJ2-5; D is perhaps TRBD2 (5 bases). Germline CDR1 is MDHEN and CDR2 is SYDVKM. The CDR3 has 16 residues. V was cut by 6 bases and J by 0 bases, with 17 bases left in between. The CDR3 region is CASSRTSGLYQETQYF. The CDR3, as DNA: TGTGCCAGCAGCCGGACTTCGGGATTGTACCAAGAGACCCAGTACTTC.

In this sample, this clone turned up once. This sequence joins TRBV5-1 and TRBJ1-3; D gene unclear. Germline CDR1 is SGHRS and CDR2 is YFSETQ. The V end lost 0 bases, the J end lost 4 bases, and 11 bases lay between the germline ends. CDR3 length: 15 residues. The CDR3 DNA is TGCGCCAGCAGCTTGGCCGCTGGGAGCGGAAACACCATATATTTT. It translates to CASSLAAGSGNTIYF.

This clone was counted between two and nine times. CDR3 residues: CASSPQQDRVGEQYF. CDR3 coding DNA: TGTGCCAGCTCACCACAACAGGACAGGGTCGGTGAGCAGTACTTC. This chain uses TRBV18 with TRBJ2-7; 8 nucleotides agree with TRBD1. V gave up 1 base and J gave up 7 bases; unmatched junction bases: 9. There are 15 residues in the CDR3. Germline-derived CDR1 and CDR2 are KGHSH and LQKENI.

The chain carries TRBV6-1 and TRBJ2-3; a possible D gene is TRBD2 (6 bases). The CDR3 is 17 amino acids. The germline V gene has CDR1 MNHNS and CDR2 SASEGT. The V gene lost 1 base and the J gene lost 0 bases, with 14 bases spanning the gap. The CDR3 loop reads CASSEGLLASSTDTQYF. The CDR3 DNA is TGTGCCAGCAGTGAAGGGTTGCTAGCGTCTAGCACAGATACGCAGTATTTT.

V usage is TRBV28 and J usage is TRBJ2-3, with TRBD1 identical over 11 bases. J gave up 4 bases and V 4 bases, and 4 bases lay outside the gene matches. Germline CDR1 and CDR2: MDHEN and SYDVKM. The CDR3 runs to 15 residues. The CDR3 loop reads CASSSGTGGADTQYF. The CDR3 DNA follows: TGTGCCAGCAGTTCCGGGACAGGGGGGGCAGATACGCAGTATTTT.

The chain couples TRBV30 to TRBJ1-1; no firm D call. Trimming removed 5 bases at V and 0 bases at J, with 25 bases between. Germline CDR1 GTSNPN, CDR2 SVGIG (reference sequence). This CDR3 comprises 18 residues. DNA for the CDR3: TGTGCCTGGGGCCCCCCGGTATTCCCCAGATTAGTGAACACTGAAGCTTTCTTT. Translated: CAWGPPVFPRLVNTEAFF.

V usage is TRBV30 and J usage is TRBJ1-6; no clear D. The CDR3 sequence is 14 residues long. Germline V CDR1 and CDR2: GTSNPN, SVGIG (reference sequence). With 3 bases removed from V and 9 bases from J, the gap between germline ends came to 15 bases. CDR3 sequence (DNA): TGTGCCTGGAGCCTAGGGTCGAGGAGTTCACCCCTCCACTTT. Translated: CAWSLGSRSSPLHF.

The chain is built from TRBV27 and TRBJ1-6, with TRBD1 identical over 7 bases. The CDR3 contains 14 residues. Germline trimming cut 6 bases from V and 7 bases from J; bases unmatched to any gene: 6. Germline loops: CDR1 MNHEY, CDR2 SMNVEV (reference sequence). The CDR3 loop reads CASSPGTANSPLHF. Here the CDR3 DNA reads TGTGCCAGCAGCCCAGGGACAGCCAATTCACCCCTCCACTTT.